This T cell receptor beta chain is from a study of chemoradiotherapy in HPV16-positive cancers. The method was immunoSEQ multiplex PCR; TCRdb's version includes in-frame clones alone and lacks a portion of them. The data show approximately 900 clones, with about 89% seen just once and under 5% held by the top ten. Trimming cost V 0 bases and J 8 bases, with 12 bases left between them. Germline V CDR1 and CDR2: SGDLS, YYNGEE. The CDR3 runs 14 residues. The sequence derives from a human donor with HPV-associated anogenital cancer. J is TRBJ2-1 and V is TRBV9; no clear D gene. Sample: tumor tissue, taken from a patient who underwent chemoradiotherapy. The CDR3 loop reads CASSVEDYSHEQFF. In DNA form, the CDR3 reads TGTGCCAGCAGCGTAGAAGATTATTCGCATGAGCAGTTCTTC.